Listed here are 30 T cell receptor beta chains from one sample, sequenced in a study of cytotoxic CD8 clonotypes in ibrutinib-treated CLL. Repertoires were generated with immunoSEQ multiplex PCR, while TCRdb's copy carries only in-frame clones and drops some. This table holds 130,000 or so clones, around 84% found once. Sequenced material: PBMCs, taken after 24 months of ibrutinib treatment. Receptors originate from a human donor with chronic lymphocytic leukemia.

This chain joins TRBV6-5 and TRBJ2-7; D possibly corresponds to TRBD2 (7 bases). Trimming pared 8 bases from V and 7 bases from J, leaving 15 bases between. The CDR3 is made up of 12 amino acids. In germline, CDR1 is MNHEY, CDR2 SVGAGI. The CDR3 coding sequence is TGTGCCAGCGCCCAAAGGGGGGGAGAGCAGTACTTC. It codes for CASAQRGGEQYF.

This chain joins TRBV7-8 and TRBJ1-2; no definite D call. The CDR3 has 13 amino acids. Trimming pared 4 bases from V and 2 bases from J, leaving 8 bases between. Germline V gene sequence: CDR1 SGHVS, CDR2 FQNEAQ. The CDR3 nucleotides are TGTGCCAGCAGCTCTCAGGAGAACTATGGCTACACCTTC. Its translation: CASSSQENYGYTF. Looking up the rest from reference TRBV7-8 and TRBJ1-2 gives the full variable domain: GAGVSQSPRYKVAKRGQDVALRCDPISGHVSLFWYQQALGQGPEFLTYFQNEAQLDKSGLPSDRFFAERPEGSVSTLKIQRTQQEDSAVYLCASSSQENYGYTFGSGTRLTVV.

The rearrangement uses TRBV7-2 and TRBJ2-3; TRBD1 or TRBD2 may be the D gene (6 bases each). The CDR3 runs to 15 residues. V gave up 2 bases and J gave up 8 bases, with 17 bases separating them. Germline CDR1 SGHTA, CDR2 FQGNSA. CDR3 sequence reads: CASSLRGTAPGTQYF. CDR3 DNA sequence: TGTGCCAGCAGCTTAAGGGGGACTGCCCCCGGTACGCAGTATTTT. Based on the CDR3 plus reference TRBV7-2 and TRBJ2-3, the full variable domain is GAGVSQSPSNKVTEKGKDVELRCDPISGHTALYWYRQSLGQGLEFLIYFQGNSAPDKSGLPSDRFSAERTGGSVSTLTIQRTQQEDSAVYLCASSLRGTAPGTQYFGPGTRLTVL.

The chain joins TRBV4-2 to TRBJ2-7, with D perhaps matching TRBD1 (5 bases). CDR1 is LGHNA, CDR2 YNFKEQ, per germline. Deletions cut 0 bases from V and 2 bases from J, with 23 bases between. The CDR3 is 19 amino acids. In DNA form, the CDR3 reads TGTGCCAGCAGCCAAGATCTGTCTGGGGCGTACCAAACCCCCTACGAGCAGTACTTC. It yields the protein CASSQDLSGAYQTPYEQYF.

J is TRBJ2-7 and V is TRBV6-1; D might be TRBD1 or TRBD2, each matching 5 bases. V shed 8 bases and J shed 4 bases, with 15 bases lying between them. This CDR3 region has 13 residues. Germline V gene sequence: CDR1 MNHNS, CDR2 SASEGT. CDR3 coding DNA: TGTGCCAGCGAACGGGGCAACGGGTACGAGCAGTACTTC. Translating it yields CASERGNGYEQYF.

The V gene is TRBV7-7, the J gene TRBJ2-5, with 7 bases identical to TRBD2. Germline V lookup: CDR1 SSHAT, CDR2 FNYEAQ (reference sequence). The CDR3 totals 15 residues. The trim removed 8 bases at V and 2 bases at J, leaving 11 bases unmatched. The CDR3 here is CASGKREGPQETQYF. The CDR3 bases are TGTGCCAGCGGTAAGCGGGAAGGACCTCAAGAGACCCAGTACTTC.

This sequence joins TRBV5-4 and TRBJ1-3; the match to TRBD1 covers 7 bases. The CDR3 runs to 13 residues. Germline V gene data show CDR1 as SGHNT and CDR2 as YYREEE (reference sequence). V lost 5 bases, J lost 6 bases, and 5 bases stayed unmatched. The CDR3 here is CASRTGMSNTIYF. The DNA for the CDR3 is TGTGCCAGCAGGACAGGGATGTCAAACACCATATATTTT.

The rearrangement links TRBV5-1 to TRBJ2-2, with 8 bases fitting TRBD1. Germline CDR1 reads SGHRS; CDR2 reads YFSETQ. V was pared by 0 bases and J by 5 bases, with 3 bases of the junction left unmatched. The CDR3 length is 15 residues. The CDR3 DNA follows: TGCGCCAGCAGCTTGGAGCAGGGGGCGACCGGGGAGCTGTTTTTT. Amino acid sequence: CASSLEQGATGELFF.

CDR3 amino acids: CASTPKMGTEAFF. DNA of the CDR3: TGTGCCAGCACCCCCAAGATGGGCACTGAAGCTTTCTTT. The rearrangement uses TRBV6-6 and TRBJ1-1; the D is unclear. Trimming removed 7 bases at V and 4 bases at J, with 13 bases between. The CDR3 totals 13 residues. CDR1 and CDR2 from the germline V gene are MNHNY and SVGAGI (reference sequence).

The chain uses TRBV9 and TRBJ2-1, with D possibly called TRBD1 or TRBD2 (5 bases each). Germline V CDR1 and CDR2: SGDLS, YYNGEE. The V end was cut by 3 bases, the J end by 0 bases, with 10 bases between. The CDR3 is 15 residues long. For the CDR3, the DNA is TGTGCCAGCAGCGGGGGGACGGGCTCCTACAATGAGCAGTTCTTC. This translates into CASSGGTGSYNEQFF.

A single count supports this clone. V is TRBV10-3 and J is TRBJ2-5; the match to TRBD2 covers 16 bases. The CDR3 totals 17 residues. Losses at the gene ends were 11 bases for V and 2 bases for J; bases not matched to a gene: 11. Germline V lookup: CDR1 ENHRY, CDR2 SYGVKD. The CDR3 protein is CAVGTSGGVVGQETQYF. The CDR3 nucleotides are TGTGCCGTTGGGACTAGCGGGGGGGTTGTTGGGCAAGAGACCCAGTACTTC.

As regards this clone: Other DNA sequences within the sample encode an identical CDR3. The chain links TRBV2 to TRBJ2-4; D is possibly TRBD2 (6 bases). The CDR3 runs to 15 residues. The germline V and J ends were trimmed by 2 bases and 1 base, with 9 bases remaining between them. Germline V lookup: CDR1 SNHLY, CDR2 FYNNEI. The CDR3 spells CASSEWGDAKNIQYF. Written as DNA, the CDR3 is TGTGCCAGCAGTGAATGGGGGGACGCCAAAAACATTCAGTACTTC.

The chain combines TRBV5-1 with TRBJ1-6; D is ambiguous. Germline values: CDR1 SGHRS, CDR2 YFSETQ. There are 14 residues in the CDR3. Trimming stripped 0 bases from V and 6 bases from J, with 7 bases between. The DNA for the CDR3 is TGCGCCAGCAGCTTGGCCACAACTAATTCACCCCTCCACTTT. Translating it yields CASSLATTNSPLHF.

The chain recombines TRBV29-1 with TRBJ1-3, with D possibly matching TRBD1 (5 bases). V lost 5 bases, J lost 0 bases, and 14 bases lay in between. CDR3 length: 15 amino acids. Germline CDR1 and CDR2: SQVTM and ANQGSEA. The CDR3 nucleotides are TGCAGCGTTAGGGACGGCCTCAGCTCTGGAAACACCATATATTTT. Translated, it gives CSVRDGLSSGNTIYF. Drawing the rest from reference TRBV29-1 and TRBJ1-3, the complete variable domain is SAVISQKPSRDICQRGTSLTIQCQVDSQVTMMFWYRQQPGQSLTLIATANQGSEATYESGFVIDKFPISRPNLTFSTLTVSNMSPEDSSIYLCSVRDGLSSGNTIYFGEGSWLTVV.

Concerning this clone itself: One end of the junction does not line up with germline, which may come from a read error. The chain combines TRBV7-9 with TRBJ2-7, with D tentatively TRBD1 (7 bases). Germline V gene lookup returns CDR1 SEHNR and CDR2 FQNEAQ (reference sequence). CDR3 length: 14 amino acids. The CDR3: CASSQGAGGYEQYF. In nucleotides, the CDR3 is TGCGCCAGCAGCCAAGGCGCAGGGGGGTACGAGCAGTACTTC. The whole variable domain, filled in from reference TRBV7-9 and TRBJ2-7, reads DTGVSQNPRHKITKRGQNVTFRCDPISEHNRLYWYRQTLGQGPEFLTYFQNEAQLEKSRLLSDRFSAERPKGSFSTLEIQRTEQGDSAMYLCASSQGAGGYEQYFGPGTRLTVT.

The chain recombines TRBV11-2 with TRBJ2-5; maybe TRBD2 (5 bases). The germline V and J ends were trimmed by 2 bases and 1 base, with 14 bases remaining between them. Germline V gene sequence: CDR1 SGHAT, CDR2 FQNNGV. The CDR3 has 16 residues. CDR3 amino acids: CASSLWYGNTQETQYF. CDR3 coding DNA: TGTGCCAGCAGCTTATGGTACGGGAATACCCAAGAGACCCAGTACTTC.

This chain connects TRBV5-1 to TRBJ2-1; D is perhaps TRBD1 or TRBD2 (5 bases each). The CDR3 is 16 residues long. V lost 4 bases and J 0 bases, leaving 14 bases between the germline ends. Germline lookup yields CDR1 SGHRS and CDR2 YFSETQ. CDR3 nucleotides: TGCGCCAGCAGCCCAACGTCAGGGAGCTCCTACAATGAGCAGTTCTTC. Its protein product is CASSPTSGSSYNEQFF. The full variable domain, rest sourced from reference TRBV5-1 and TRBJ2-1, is KAGVTQTPRYLIKTRGQQVTLSCSPISGHRSVSWYQQTPGQGLQFLFEYFSETQRNKGNFPGRFSGRQFSNSRSEMNVSTLELGDSALYLCASSPTSGSSYNEQFFGPGTRLTVL.

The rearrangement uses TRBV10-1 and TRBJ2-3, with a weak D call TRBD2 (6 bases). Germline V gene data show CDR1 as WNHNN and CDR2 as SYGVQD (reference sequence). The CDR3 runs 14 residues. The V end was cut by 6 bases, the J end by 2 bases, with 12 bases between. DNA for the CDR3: TGCGCCAGCAGCGACCGGGACTTCACAGATACGCAGTATTTT. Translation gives CASSDRDFTDTQYF.

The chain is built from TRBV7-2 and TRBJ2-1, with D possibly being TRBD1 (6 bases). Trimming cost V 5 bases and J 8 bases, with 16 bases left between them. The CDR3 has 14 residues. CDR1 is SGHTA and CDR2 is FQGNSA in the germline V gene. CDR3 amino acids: CASSRGLISYEQFF. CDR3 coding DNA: TGTGCCAGCAGCAGGGGGTTAATTAGCTATGAGCAGTTCTTC.

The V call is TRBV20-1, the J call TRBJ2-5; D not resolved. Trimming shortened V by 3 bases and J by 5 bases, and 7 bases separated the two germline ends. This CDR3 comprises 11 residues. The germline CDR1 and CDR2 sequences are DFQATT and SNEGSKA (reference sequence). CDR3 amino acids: CSASYPETQYF. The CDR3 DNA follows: TGCAGTGCTAGTTATCCGGAGACCCAGTACTTC.

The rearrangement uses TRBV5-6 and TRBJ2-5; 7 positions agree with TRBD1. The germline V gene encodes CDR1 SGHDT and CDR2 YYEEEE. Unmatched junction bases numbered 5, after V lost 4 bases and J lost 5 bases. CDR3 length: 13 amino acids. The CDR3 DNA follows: TGTGCCAGCAGCCCCCAACAGGGGGAGACCCAGTACTTC. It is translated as CASSPQQGETQYF.

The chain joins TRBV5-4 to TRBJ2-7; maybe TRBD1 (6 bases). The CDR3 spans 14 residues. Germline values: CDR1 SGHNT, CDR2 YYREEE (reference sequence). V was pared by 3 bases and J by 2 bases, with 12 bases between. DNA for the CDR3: TGTGCCAGCAGCTCCCGAGGGGGTCCCTACGAGCAGTACTTC. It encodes CASSSRGGPYEQYF.

The chain's CDR3 is CSVEVGAGQGSGNIQYF. Written as DNA, the CDR3 is TGCAGCGTTGAAGTGGGGGCGGGACAGGGGTCCGGAAACATTCAGTACTTC. The rearrangement links TRBV29-1 to TRBJ2-4; 10 bases match TRBD1. The length of the CDR3 is 17 residues. Losses at the gene ends were 1 base for V and 6 bases for J; bases not matched to a gene: 12. CDR1 is SQVTM, CDR2 ANQGSEA, per germline. Filled out from reference TRBV29-1 and TRBJ2-4, the complete variable domain reads SAVISQKPSRDICQRGTSLTIQCQVDSQVTMMFWYRQQPGQSLTLIATANQGSEATYESGFVIDKFPISRPNLTFSTLTVSNMSPEDSSIYLCSVEVGAGQGSGNIQYFGAGTRLSVL.

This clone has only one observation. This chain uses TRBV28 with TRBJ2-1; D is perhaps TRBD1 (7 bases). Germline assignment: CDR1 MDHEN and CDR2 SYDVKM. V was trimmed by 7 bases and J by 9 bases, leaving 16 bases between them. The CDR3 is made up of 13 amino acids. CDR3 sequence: CASKRQGGVEQFF. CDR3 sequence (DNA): TGTGCCAGCAAGAGACAGGGAGGCGTTGAGCAGTTCTTC.

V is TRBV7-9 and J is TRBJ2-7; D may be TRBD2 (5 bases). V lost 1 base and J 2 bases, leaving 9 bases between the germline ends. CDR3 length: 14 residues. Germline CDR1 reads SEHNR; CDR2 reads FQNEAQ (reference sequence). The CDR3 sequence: CASSLVANPYEQYF. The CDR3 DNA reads TGTGCCAGCAGCTTAGTAGCGAATCCCTACGAGCAGTACTTC.

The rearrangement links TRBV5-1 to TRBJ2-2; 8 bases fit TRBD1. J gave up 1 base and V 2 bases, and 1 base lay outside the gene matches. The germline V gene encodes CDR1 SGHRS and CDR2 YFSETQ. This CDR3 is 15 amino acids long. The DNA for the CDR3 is TGCGCCAGCAGCTTAGGGACAGGGAACACCGGGGAGCTGTTTTTT. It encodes CASSLGTGNTGELFF.

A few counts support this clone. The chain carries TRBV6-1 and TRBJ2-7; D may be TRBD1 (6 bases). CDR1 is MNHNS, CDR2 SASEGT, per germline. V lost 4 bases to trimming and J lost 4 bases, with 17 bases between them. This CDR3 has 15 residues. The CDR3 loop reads CASSVESGAGYEQYF. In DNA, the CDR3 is TGTGCCAGCAGTGTGGAGTCAGGGGCTGGTTACGAGCAGTACTTC.

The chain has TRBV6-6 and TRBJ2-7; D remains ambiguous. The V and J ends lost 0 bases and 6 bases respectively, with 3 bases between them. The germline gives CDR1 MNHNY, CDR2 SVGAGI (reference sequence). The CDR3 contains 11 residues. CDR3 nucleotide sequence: TGTGCCAGCAGTTACTCTCTCGAGCAGTACTTC. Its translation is CASSYSLEQYF.

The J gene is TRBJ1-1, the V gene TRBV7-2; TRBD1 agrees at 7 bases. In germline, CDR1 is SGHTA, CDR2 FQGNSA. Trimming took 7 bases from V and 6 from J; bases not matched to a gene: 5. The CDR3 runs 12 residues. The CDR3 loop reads CASTLGTAEAFF. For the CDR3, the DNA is TGTGCCAGCACCCTAGGGACAGCTGAAGCTTTCTTT.

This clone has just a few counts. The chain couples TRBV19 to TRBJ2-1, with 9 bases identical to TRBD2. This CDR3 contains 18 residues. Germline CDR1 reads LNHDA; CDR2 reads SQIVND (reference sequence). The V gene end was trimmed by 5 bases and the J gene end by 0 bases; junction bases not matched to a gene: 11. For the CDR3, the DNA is TGTGCCAGTAGTCCCAGCGGGGGGTCTAAAAGCTCCTACAATGAGCAGTTCTTC. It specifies CASSPSGGSKSSYNEQFF.